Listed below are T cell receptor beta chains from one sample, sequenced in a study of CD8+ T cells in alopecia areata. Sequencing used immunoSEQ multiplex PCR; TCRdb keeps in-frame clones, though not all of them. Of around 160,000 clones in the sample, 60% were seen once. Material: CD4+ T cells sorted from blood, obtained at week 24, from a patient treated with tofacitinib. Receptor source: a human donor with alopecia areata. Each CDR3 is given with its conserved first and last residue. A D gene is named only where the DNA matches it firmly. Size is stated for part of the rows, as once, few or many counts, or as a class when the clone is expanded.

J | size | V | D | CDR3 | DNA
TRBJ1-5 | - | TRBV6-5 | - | CASRELQGGNQPQHF | TGTGCCAGCAGGGAATTACAGGGTGGCAATCAGCCCCAGCATTTT
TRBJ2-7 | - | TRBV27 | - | CASSPGSPSYEQYF | TGTGCCAGCAGTCCCGGGTCCCCCTCCTACGAGCAGTACTTC
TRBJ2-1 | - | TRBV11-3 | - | CASSLLGDYNEQFF | TGTGCCAGCAGCTTACTCGGGGACTACAATGAGCAGTTCTTC
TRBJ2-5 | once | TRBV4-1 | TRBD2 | CASSRGSGGNQETQYF | TGCGCCAGCAGCCGTGGGTCGGGGGGAAACCAAGAGACCCAGTACTTC
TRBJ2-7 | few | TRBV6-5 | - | CASSQSSSGVPYF | TGTGCCAGCAGTCAATCTAGTTCGGGGGTACCGTACTTC
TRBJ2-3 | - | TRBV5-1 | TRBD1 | CASSRQTGTGGSDTQYF | TGCGCCAGCAGCAGACAAACCGGGACAGGGGGTTCAGATACGCAGTATTTT
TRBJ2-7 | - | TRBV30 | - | CAWSTNYEQYF | TGTGCCTGGAGTACCAATTACGAGCAGTACTTC
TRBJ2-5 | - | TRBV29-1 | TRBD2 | CSVGGVGLAGVETQYF | TGCAGCGTTGGTGGTGTGGGACTAGCGGGTGTAGAGACCCAGTACTTC
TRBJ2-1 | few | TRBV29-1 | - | CSVVRGSSYNEQFF | TGCAGCGTTGTAAGGGGGAGCTCCTACAATGAGCAGTTCTTC
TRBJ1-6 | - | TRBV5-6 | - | CASSPKDRPNSPLHF | TGTGCCAGCAGTCCCAAAGACAGGCCCAATTCACCCCTCCACTTT
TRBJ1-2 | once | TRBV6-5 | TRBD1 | CASSYRGFRGYTF | TGTGCCAGCAGCTACAGGGGATTCCGTGGCTACACCTTC
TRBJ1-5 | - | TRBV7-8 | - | CASSLGVAFKQPQHF | TGTGCCAGCAGCTTAGGGGTAGCCTTCAAACAGCCCCAGCATTTT
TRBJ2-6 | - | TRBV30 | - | CAWRLSGANVLTF | TGTGCCTGGAGGCTCTCTGGGGCCAACGTCCTGACTTTC
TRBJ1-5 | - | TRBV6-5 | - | CASSSGNNQPQHF | TGTGCCAGCAGTTCGGGAAACAATCAGCCCCAGCATTTT
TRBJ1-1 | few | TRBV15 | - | CATSRATDSFWAFF | TGTGCCACCAGCAGAGCGACGGACAGTTTTTGGGCTTTCTTT
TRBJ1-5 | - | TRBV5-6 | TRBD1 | CASSPTYRGQGESNQPQHF | TGTGCCAGCAGCCCCACTTACAGGGGGCAAGGGGAGAGCAATCAGCCCCAGCATTTT
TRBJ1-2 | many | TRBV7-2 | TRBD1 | CASSQDRGPYGYTF | TGTGCCAGCAGCCAGGACAGGGGCCCTTATGGCTACACCTTC